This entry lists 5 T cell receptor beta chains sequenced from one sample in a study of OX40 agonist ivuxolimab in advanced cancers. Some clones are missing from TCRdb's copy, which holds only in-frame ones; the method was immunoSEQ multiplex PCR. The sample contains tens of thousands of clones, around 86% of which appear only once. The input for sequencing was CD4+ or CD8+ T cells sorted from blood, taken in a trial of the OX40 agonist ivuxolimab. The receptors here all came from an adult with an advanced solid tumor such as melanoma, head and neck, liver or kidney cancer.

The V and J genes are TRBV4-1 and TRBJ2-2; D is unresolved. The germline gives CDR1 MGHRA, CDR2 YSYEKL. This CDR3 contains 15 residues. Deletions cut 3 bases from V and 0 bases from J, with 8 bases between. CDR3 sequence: CASSHPESNTGELFF. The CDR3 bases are TGCGCCAGCAGCCACCCGGAATCGAACACCGGGGAGCTGTTTTTT.

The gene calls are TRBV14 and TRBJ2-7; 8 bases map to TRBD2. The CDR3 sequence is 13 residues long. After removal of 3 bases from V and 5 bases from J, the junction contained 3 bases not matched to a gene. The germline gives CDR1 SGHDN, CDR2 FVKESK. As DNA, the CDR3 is TGTGCCAGCAGCCAGACTAGCGTGGACGAGCAGTACTTC. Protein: CASSQTSVDEQYF.

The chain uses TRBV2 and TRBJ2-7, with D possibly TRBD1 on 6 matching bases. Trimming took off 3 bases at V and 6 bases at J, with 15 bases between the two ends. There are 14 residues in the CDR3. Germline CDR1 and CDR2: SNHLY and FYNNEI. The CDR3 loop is CASSDIGRGSEQYF. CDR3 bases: TGTGCCAGCAGTGATATAGGCAGGGGATCCGAGCAGTACTTC.

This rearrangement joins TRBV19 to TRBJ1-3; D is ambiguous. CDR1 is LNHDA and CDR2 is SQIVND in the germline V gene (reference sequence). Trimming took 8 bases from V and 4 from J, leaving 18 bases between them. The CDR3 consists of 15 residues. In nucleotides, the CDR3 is TGTGCCAGTTCTGGTTGGGCCACCTCGGGAAACACCATATATTTT. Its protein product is CASSGWATSGNTIYF. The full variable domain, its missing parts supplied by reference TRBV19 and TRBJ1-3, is DGGITQSPKYLFRKEGQNVTLSCEQNLNHDAMYWYRQDPGQGLRLIYYSQIVNDFQKGDIAEGYSVSREKKESFPLTVTSAQKNPTAFYLCASSGWATSGNTIYFGEGSWLTVV.

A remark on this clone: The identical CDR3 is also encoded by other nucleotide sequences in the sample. The CDR3 is CASSTGLAGSTDTQYF. CDR3 coding DNA: TGCGCCAGCAGCACCGGACTAGCGGGAAGCACAGATACGCAGTATTTT. V and J are TRBV5-1 and TRBJ2-3; 12 bases match TRBD2. From germline, CDR1 is SGHRS and CDR2 YFSETQ. Trimming took 4 bases from V and 0 from J; bases not matched to a gene: 3. CDR3 length: 16 amino acids.